This paragraph reports one T cell receptor beta chain. Its cognate antigen is unknown. These data originate in a study of identical twins. The V end lost 0 bases, the J end lost 0 bases, and 12 bases lay between the germline ends. Germline V gene lookup returns CDR1 DFQATT and CDR2 SNEGSKA (reference sequence). CDR3 length equals 15 residues. MiXCR, applied by TCRdb to the 5' RACE reads, yields one record per CDR3 protein. The table lists 690,000 or so distinct CDR3 sequences, about 9.4% of them singletons. Whole-study results and caveats: In monozygotic twins, models underestimated the sharing of out-of-frame TCR alpha.

Separately, the same data were catalogued under a study of yellow fever vaccine responses in identical twins. That report adds: The T cell response to vaccination in identical twins was reportedly partly convergent and partly personalized.

This TCR derives from a woman aged 18-29 years in good health. The chain joins TRBV20-1 to TRBJ2-7; no definite D call. Specimen: PBMCs. For the CDR3, the DNA is TGCAGTGCTAGAGATCCGGCGTCGAGCTCCTACGAGCAGTACTTC. Its protein product is CSARDPASSSYEQYF.